The 20 T cell receptor beta chains reported below all come from one sample, sequenced in a study of T-cell memory formation after mild COVID-19. TCRdb re-analysed the 5' RACE reads in MiXCR, keeping a single row per CDR3 protein. The profile covers just under 350,000 distinct CDR3 sequences, with under 15% appearing a single time and about a fifth taken by the ten largest. Sequenced: PBMCs or a T cell subset sorted from them (not recorded which). The source of these receptors is a man younger than 35 who had mild COVID-19 (a few samples of this study predate the infection). Cell type and time point are not known.

This clonotype was picked up a small number of times. The V and J genes are TRBV6-2 or TRBV6-3 and TRBJ2-7; D not certain. CDR3 length: 16 residues. Germline V lookup: CDR1 MNHEY, CDR2 SVGEGT. Trimming removed 0 bases at V and 3 bases at J, with 15 bases between. CDR3 sequence reads: CASSYSSGSFFYEQYF. For the CDR3, the DNA is TGTGCCAGCAGTTACTCGTCGGGCAGTTTCTTCTACGAGCAGTACTTC.

The genes are TRBV7-3 and TRBJ2-1; a possible D gene is TRBD2 (6 bases). CDR3 length equals 13 residues. The germline CDR1 and CDR2 sequences are SGHTA and FQGTGA. The V end was cut by 2 bases, the J end by 4 bases, with 6 bases between. Here the CDR3 reads CASSLLAYNEQFF. CDR3 nucleotides: TGTGCCAGCAGCTTACTAGCGTACAATGAGCAGTTCTTC.

A few counts support this clonotype. This chain uses TRBV5-5 with TRBJ2-2, with D tentatively TRBD1 or TRBD2 (5 bases each). CDR1 and CDR2 (germline): SGHKS, YYEKEE (reference sequence). V gave up 5 bases and J gave up 4 bases, with 18 bases separating them. CDR3 length: 16 residues. The CDR3 DNA follows: TGTGCCAGCAGAATACTGGGAGTCGGGGCCACCGGGGAGCTGTTTTTT. Translation: CASRILGVGATGELFF.

This clonotype was observed a few times. V usage is TRBV10-3 and J usage is TRBJ2-7, with D maybe TRBD2 (6 bases). The CDR3 covers 13 residues. Trimming took 1 base from V and 6 from J, leaving 10 bases between them. The germline V gene encodes CDR1 ENHRY and CDR2 SYGVKD. CDR3 loop: CAISEYGLTEQYV. The CDR3 DNA reads as TGTGCCATCAGTGAGTATGGACTAACCGAGCAGTACGTC.

The CDR3 DNA follows: TGTGCCAGCAGCTTAGGGAATAGCGGGGGATCTTCAGATACGCAGTATTTT. The encoded protein is CASSLGNSGGSSDTQYF. The chain links TRBV11-2 to TRBJ2-3, with 9 bases lining up with TRBD2. This CDR3 comprises 17 residues. V trimming: 1 base; J trimming: 4 bases; junction bases outside the gene matches: 9. CDR1 is SGHAT, CDR2 FQNNGV, per germline. Drawing the rest from reference TRBV11-2 and TRBJ2-3, the complete variable domain is EAGVAQSPRYKIIEKRQSVAFWCNPISGHATLYWYQQILGQGPKLLIQFQNNGVVDDSQLPKDRFSAERLKGVDSTLKIQPAKLEDSAVYLCASSLGNSGGSSDTQYFGPGTRLTVL.

A few counts support this clonotype. The DNA of the CDR3 is TGCGCCAGCAGCACCGGGACAGGGGGTCAGCCCCAGCATTTT. It codes for CASSTGTGGQPQHF. The rearrangement links TRBV5-1 to TRBJ1-5; 11 bases match TRBD1. J was trimmed by 6 bases and V by 4 bases; bases with no gene match: 3. The CDR3 sequence is 14 residues long. Germline lookup yields CDR1 SGHRS and CDR2 YFSETQ.

J is TRBJ2-2 and V is TRBV7-9; no firm D call. Trimming left V 5 bases short and J 6 bases short, with 10 bases between. The CDR3 is made up of 13 amino acids. Germline CDR1 reads SEHNR; CDR2 reads FQNEAQ (reference sequence). The DNA for the CDR3 is TGTGCCAGCAGCCCTAAAGCAGCCGGGGAGCTGTTTTTT. Translation gives CASSPKAAGELFF.

In its sample, this clonotype was seen a few times. The V call is TRBV15, the J call TRBJ1-6; D is ambiguous. CDR1 and CDR2 (germline): LNHNV, YYDKDF (reference sequence). Trimming pared 0 bases from V and 10 bases from J, leaving 16 bases between. CDR3 length: 16 amino acids. CDR3 bases: TGTGCCACCAGCAGAGATGCGGACGGGCCCAGATCACCCCTCCACTTT. It encodes CATSRDADGPRSPLHF.

The CDR3 loop reads CASRPPAVNTGELFF. As DNA, the CDR3 is TGTGCCAGCAGGCCCCCCGCGGTAAACACCGGGGAGCTGTTTTTT. The rearrangement uses TRBV7-9 and TRBJ2-2; D is ambiguous. The CDR3 sequence is 15 residues long. The V and J ends lost 6 bases and 2 bases respectively, with 13 bases between them. Germline loops: CDR1 SEHNR, CDR2 FQNEAQ (reference sequence).

This clonotype was found a few times. The rearrangement links TRBV5-5 to TRBJ2-7; D unresolved. Trimming took 1 base from V and 3 from J, leaving 11 bases between them. Germline V lookup: CDR1 SGHKS, CDR2 YYEKEE (reference sequence). This CDR3 contains 14 residues. The CDR3 DNA is TGTGCCAGCAGCTTGCGGCAGATCGGCTACGAGCAGTACTTC. It is translated as CASSLRQIGYEQYF.

This rearrangement joins TRBV4-3 to TRBJ2-3; D is perhaps TRBD2 (6 bases). V was clipped by 0 bases and J by 0 bases, with 7 bases between them. Germline loops: CDR1 LGHNA, CDR2 YSLEER. The CDR3 is made up of 15 amino acids. CDR3 loop: CASSQDGTSTDTQYF. CDR3 DNA: TGCGCCAGCAGCCAAGATGGGACTAGCACAGATACGCAGTATTTT.

The chain uses TRBV5-8 and TRBJ1-2; 8 bases agree with TRBD1. V gave up 4 bases and J gave up 7 bases; unmatched junction bases: 12. Germline CDR1 and CDR2: SGHTS and YDEGEE. There are 15 residues in the CDR3. The CDR3 DNA reads TGTGCCAGCAGCCTGAGGGACAGGCCAATATCTGGCTACACCTTC. It is translated as CASSLRDRPISGYTF.

This clonotype was picked up many times. J is TRBJ2-5 and V is TRBV29-1; D remains unclear. CDR3 size: 14 residues. Germline assignment: CDR1 SQVTM and CDR2 ANQGSEA. Trimming stripped 4 bases from V and 4 bases from J, with 16 bases between. CDR3 sequence: CSVGNMGRTETQYF. The CDR3 DNA follows: TGCAGCGTTGGTAATATGGGCAGGACAGAGACCCAGTACTTC.

This clonotype was counted a few times. This chain connects TRBV7-2 to TRBJ2-7, with D tentatively TRBD2 (5 bases). Germline V gene sequence: CDR1 SGHTA, CDR2 FQGNSA. The CDR3 has 14 amino acids. The V end was cut by 1 base, the J end by 2 bases, with 9 bases between. The CDR3, as DNA: TGTGCCAGCAGCTTAGTAGCGTCCCCCTACGAGCAGTACTTC. Amino acid sequence: CASSLVASPYEQYF.

DNA for the CDR3: TGTGCCAGCAGTTACAGCCGGCAGGAAAAACTGTTTTTT. Amino acid sequence: CASSYSRQEKLFF. The chain combines TRBV6-5 with TRBJ1-4, with D hard to call. The CDR3 is 13 residues long. V lost 2 bases to trimming and J lost 8 bases, with 9 bases between them. Germline lookup yields CDR1 MNHEY and CDR2 SVGAGI.

The chain has TRBV27 and TRBJ2-3; possible D gene TRBD1, 6 bases. The CDR3 is made up of 15 amino acids. V was trimmed by 7 bases and J by 1 base, leaving 15 bases between them. Germline assignment: CDR1 MNHEY and CDR2 SMNVEV (reference sequence). The CDR3 region has the DNA TGTGCCAGCAAGGGACCCGGGACACGCACAGATACGCAGTATTTT. Protein product: CASKGPGTRTDTQYF.

V gene TRBV6-1 combines with J gene TRBJ2-1; 8 nucleotides agree with TRBD2. Germline loops: CDR1 MNHNS, CDR2 SASEGT. This CDR3 comprises 14 residues. J was trimmed by 9 bases and V by 4 bases; bases with no gene match: 8. This CDR3 is CASSARGTRGEQFF. For the CDR3, the DNA is TGTGCCAGCAGTGCCCGCGGGACTAGGGGTGAGCAGTTCTTC.

This clonotype was seen only a few times. The chain combines TRBV5-4 with TRBJ1-1; 7 positions agree with TRBD1. The germline V gene encodes CDR1 SGHNT and CDR2 YYREEE (reference sequence). The CDR3 is 13 amino acids. The V and J ends lost 0 bases and 7 bases, in that order; junction bases with no gene match: 3. This CDR3 is CASSLVGDSEAFF. DNA of the CDR3: TGTGCCAGCAGCTTGGTAGGGGACAGTGAAGCTTTCTTT. Full variable domain (rest looked up from reference TRBV5-4 and TRBJ1-1): ETGVTQSPTHLIKTRGQQVTLRCSSQSGHNTVSWYQQALGQGPQFIFQYYREEENGRGNFPPRFSGLQFPNYSSELNVNALELDDSALYLCASSLVGDSEAFFGQGTRLTVV.

This chain joins TRBV6-2 or TRBV6-3 and TRBJ1-1; D unresolved. The CDR3 has 12 residues. With 0 bases removed from V and 6 bases from J, the gap between germline ends came to 5 bases. The germline V gene encodes CDR1 MNHEY and CDR2 SVGEGT. CDR3 in amino acids: CASSYSRSEAFF. As DNA, the CDR3 is TGTGCCAGCAGTTACTCCCGCTCTGAAGCTTTCTTT.

Only a few counts were recorded for this clonotype. The chain joins TRBV7-9 to TRBJ1-1; D perhaps matches TRBD1 (6 bases). The CDR3 is made up of 14 amino acids. V shed 1 base and J shed 6 bases, with 12 bases lying between them. Germline V lookup: CDR1 SEHNR, CDR2 FQNEAQ (reference sequence). CDR3 nucleotides: TGTGCCAGCAGCTTAGATCGGGGGGCGCCTGAAGCTTTCTTT. Amino acid sequence: CASSLDRGAPEAFF.